This T cell receptor (beta chain) is from a study of blood T cell repertoires in COVID-19. At the level of the study: Donors in the United States, Italy and Spain gave samples during acute or convalescent COVID-19.

The protocol was immunoSEQ multiplex PCR, while the TCRdb copy is restricted to in-frame clones and leaves out a portion. There are 200,000 to 250,000 clones in the sample; roughly 88% occur only once, and 2% to 2.5% lies in the top ten. The CDR3 consists of 18 residues. Germline trimming cut 3 bases from V and 2 bases from J; bases unmatched to any gene: 14. Per germline, CDR1 SGDLS and CDR2 YYNGEE. Participants were placed into cohorts based on the clinical history they reported. Before being deemed recovered, Cohort 3 donors had two negative PCRs, clearance, or symptom resolution. The source is a woman in her 50s who had recovered from COVID-19. The sequenced material came from PBMCs or T cells enriched from blood (not recorded which). The chain couples TRBV9 to TRBJ2-4; 7 nucleotides match TRBD1. As DNA, the CDR3 is TGTGCCAGCAGCGGTAGACAGGGTGGCCCCCTGACCAAAAACATTCAGTACTTC. This encodes CASSGRQGGPLTKNIQYF.